This T cell receptor (beta chain) is from a study of neurological immune-mediated disorders. The CDR3 consists of 15 residues. The junction had 11 bases not matched to a gene; V was cut back by 7 bases and J by 3 bases. CDR1 and CDR2 from the germline V gene are MDHEN and SYDVKM. Each CDR3 protein is one row after TCRdb ran MiXCR on the 5' RACE reads. Of 55,000 to 65,000 distinct CDR3 sequences listed, around 10% were seen once; the top ten hold approximately 13%. Details on this clonotype: A clone one base away is much larger, so this may be a read error.

The time point is: longitudinal time-point 2. The unsorted libraries were prepared from 2 million PBMCs (stored at -80 C). The chain recombines TRBV28 with TRBJ1-1, with 7 bases that match TRBD1. The sample was PBMCs. The sequence derives from a man aged 30 to 39 in good health. In DNA form, the CDR3 reads TGTGCCAGCATTAGCAGGGGGGGCGCGGACACTGAAGCTTTCTTT. It specifies CASISRGGADTEAFF.